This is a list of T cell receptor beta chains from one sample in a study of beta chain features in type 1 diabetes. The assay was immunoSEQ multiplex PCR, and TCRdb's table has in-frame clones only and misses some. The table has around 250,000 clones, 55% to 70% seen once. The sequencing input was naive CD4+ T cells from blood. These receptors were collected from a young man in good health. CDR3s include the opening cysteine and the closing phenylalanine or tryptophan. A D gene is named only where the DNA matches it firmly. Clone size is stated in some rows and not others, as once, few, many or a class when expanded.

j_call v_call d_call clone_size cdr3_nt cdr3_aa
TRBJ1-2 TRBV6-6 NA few TGTGCCAGCAGTTCGGACAGCTATGGCTACACCTTC CASSSDSYGYTF
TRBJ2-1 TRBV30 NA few TGTGCCTGGGATGAGAAGTTCCATGAGCAGTTCTTC CAWDEKFHEQFF
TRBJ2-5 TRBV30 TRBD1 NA TGTGCCGCGGGACAGGGCCGAGGAGAGACCCAGTACTTC CAAGQGRGETQYF
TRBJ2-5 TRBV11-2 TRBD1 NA TGTGCCAGCAGCCCGCGAGGGGGCGGACAAGAGACCCAGTACTTC CASSPRGGGQETQYF
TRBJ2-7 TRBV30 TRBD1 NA TGTGCCTGGAGTGTATGGGACAGGGTCTCCTACGAGCAGTACTTC CAWSVWDRVSYEQYF
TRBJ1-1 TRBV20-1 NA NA TGCAGTGCTACTAGCAAAGTGGGAGCTTTCTTT CSATSKVGAFF
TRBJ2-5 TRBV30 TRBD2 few TGTGCCGGAGGGCCGGGACTAGCACAAGAGACCCAGTACTTC CAGGPGLAQETQYF
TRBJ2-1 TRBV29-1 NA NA TGCAGCGTTGACACGGCTGCGGTGCAGTTCTTC CSVDTAAVQFF
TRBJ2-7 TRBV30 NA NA TGTGCCGGAGGGGAGTACGAGCAGTACTTC CAGGEYEQYF
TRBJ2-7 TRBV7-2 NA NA TGTGCCAGCTCCAGGGCCCACTACGAGCAGTACTTC CASSRAHYEQYF
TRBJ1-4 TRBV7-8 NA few TGTGCCAGCAGCGCTCGTCCGGGAACTAATGAAAAACTGTTTTTT CASSARPGTNEKLFF
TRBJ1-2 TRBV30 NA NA TGTGCCTGGAGTCCCAAGGGATTGGGGACCGCCAACTATGGCTACACCTTC CAWSPKGLGTANYGYTF
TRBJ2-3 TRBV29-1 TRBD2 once TGCAGCGTCCCCGGGGCTAGCGGGGCCCACACAGATACGCAGTATTTT CSVPGASGAHTDTQYF
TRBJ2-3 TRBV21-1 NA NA TGTGCCAGCAGCCCTACAGGCGGGAGGCCAAAGGATACGCAGTATTTT CASSPTGGRPKDTQYF
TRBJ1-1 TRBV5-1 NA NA TGCGCCAGCAGCTTAACCGGGACTTTGAACACTGAAGCTTTCTTT CASSLTGTLNTEAFF
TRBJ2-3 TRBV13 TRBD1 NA TGTGCCAGCAGCCAAGACAGGGGTTTAACAGATACGCAGTATTTT CASSQDRGLTDTQYF
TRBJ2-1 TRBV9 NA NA TGTGCCAGCAGCGTAGAAGGGACAAACTACAATGAGCAGTTCTTC CASSVEGTNYNEQFF
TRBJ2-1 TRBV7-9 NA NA TGTGCCAGCAGCCGAGCGGCGGGGAATGAGCAGTTCTTC CASSRAAGNEQFF
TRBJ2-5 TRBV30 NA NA TGTGCCTGGAGTGTACGAGGGGTAGAGACCCAGTACTTC CAWSVRGVETQYF
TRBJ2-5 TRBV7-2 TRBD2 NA TGTGCCAGCAGCACGGGGACTAGCAATTGGGAGACCCAGTACTTC CASSTGTSNWETQYF
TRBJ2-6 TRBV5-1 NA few TGCGCCAGCAGCACCGGGACAAGCCTCATGATTGACTCTGGGGCCAACGTCCTGACTTTC CASSTGTSLMIDSGANVLTF
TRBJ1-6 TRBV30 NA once TGTGCCTGGGCCGGGGTTCGTTCACCCCTCCACTTT CAWAGVRSPLHF
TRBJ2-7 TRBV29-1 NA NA TGCAGCGTTGAGCCCTCCGGGGGGCCCGAGCCTTACGAGCAGTACTTC CSVEPSGGPEPYEQYF
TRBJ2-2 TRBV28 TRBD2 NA TGTGCCAGCAGCTCCGTCCGGACTAGCGGGAGTTCGGGCACCGGGGAGCTGTTTTTT CASSSVRTSGSSGTGELFF
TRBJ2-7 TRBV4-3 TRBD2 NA TGCGCCAGCAGCCTGGGACTAGCGGGCTACGAGCAGTACTTC CASSLGLAGYEQYF
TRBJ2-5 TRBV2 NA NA TGTGCCAGCAGTGAAGCGCCGAAGACCCAGTACTTC CASSEAPKTQYF
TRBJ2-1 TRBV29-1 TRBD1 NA TGCAGCGTTCGACAGGGGCAGGGTAATGAGCAGTTCTTC CSVRQGQGNEQFF
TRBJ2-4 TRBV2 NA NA TGTGCCAGCAGGCCGGAGCTCGGGCTAGCCAAAAACATTCAGTACTTC CASRPELGLAKNIQYF
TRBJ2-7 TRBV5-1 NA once TGCGCCAGCAGCGGGGGATCGGGCAGCTCCTACGAGCAGTACTTC CASSGGSGSSYEQYF
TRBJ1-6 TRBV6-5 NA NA TGTGCCAGCAGTCGCCTCGGACAGAATAATTCACCCCTCCACTTT CASSRLGQNNSPLHF